The clone carrying this T cell receptor (beta chain) came up a few times. This specimen comes from a study of cytomegalovirus exposure and HLA in healthy donors. The PCR had 60 Vbeta and 13 Jbeta primers. Profiling relied on immunoSEQ multiplex PCR, and the TCRdb table lists in-frame clones only, not all of them. The repertoire includes approximately 190,000 clones, around 87% of them detected once, and 1.3% sits in the top ten. The receptor comes from a man aged 25-45 years in good health and CMV-seronegative. Sequencing used PBMCs.

CDR3 region: CASSIAQGNGYTF. DNA for the CDR3: TGTGCCAGTAGTATAGCACAGGGGAATGGCTACACCTTC. J is TRBJ1-2 and V is TRBV19; 7 positions agree with TRBD1. In germline, CDR1 is LNHDA, CDR2 SQIVND (reference sequence). J gave up 6 bases and V 1 base, and 2 bases lay outside the gene matches. The CDR3 extends over 13 amino acids.